The subject of this entry is one T cell receptor beta chain. The antigen remains unidentified. Sequencing was performed with immunoSEQ multiplex PCR; in TCRdb, only in-frame clones are kept and a portion is missing. Among about 1.5 million clones, under 99% were seen once, and the ten largest hold approximately 0.45%. The data stem from a study of shared clonotypes between healthy human individuals. General study points: Generation of non-shared clonotypes was less probable than generation of clonotypes shared by all four donors.

V gave up 8 bases and J gave up 4 bases; unmatched junction bases: 11. The V gene's germline CDR1 is MDHEN and CDR2 SYDVKM. CDR3 length: 15 residues. Every donor was a Caucasian adult from Nashville, Tennessee. From CD4+ cells came CD45RA+ naive and CD45RA-negative memory subsets. The source of this sequence is a man younger than 45 in good health. Source material: naive CD4+ T cells sorted from blood. As for subset: CD45RA+ positively selected. V and J are TRBV28 and TRBJ1-2; 9 bases map to TRBD1. Written as DNA, the CDR3 is TGTGCCAGCCTATTCGGGACAGGGATATCCTATGGCTACACCTTC. Amino acid sequence: CASLFGTGISYGYTF.